The 25 T cell receptor beta chains reported below all come from one sample, sequenced in a study of blood T cell repertoires in COVID-19. Measured with immunoSEQ multiplex PCR; TCRdb has only the in-frame clones, and not every one. The sample lists a few hundred thousand clones; roughly 85% were seen once. Material for sequencing was PBMCs or T cells enriched from blood (not recorded which). Source of these receptors: a man aged 25-40 years who had recovered from COVID-19.

This CDR3 is CASSGGDGYTF. CDR3 bases: TGCGCCAGCAGCGGGGGAGATGGCTACACCTTC. The chain combines TRBV10-2 with TRBJ1-2; a weak D match, TRBD1 (5 bases). Germline V gives CDR1 WSHSY, CDR2 SAAADI. Trimming left V 6 bases short and J 6 bases short, with 8 bases between. CDR3 length equals 11 residues.

The chain is built from TRBV18 and TRBJ1-1, with TRBD1 matching over 9 bases. Germline-derived CDR1 and CDR2 are KGHSH and LQKENI. V shed 5 bases, J shed 6 bases, and the junction held 7 bases outside the gene matches. The CDR3 runs to 14 residues. The CDR3 DNA reads as TGTGCCAGCTCAACGGGACAGGGAGGGGCTGAAGCTTTCTTT. Encoded protein: CASSTGQGGAEAFF.

The gene calls are TRBV6-5 and TRBJ2-3; TRBD2 aligns across 8 bases. The CDR3 extends over 15 amino acids. Germline CDR1 MNHEY, CDR2 SVGAGI. The junction had 9 bases not matched to a gene; V was cut back by 5 bases and J by 5 bases. The CDR3 sequence is CASSRGGPQRDTQYF. Here the CDR3 DNA reads TGTGCCAGCAGTCGCGGGGGGCCGCAAAGAGATACGCAGTATTTT.

J is TRBJ2-7 and V is TRBV11-2; 8 bases agree with TRBD1. The CDR3 covers 14 residues. Trimming at V came to 3 bases and at J to 6 bases, leaving 7 bases not matched to a gene. Germline loops: CDR1 SGHAT, CDR2 FQNNGV. This chain's CDR3 is CASSFSTGAGEQYF. CDR3 DNA sequence: TGTGCCAGCAGCTTCTCGACAGGGGCGGGCGAGCAGTACTTC.

This chain links TRBV27 with TRBJ2-7, with D maybe TRBD1 (6 bases). This CDR3 is built from 16 residues. V was clipped by 5 bases and J by 4 bases, with 21 bases between them. Looked up from germline, CDR1 is MNHEY and CDR2 is SMNVEV (reference sequence). The CDR3 region is CASSPSAGGVIYEQYF. The CDR3 region has the DNA TGTGCCAGCAGTCCCTCGGCTGGGGGCGTAATTTACGAGCAGTACTTC.

V gene TRBV5-6 combines with J gene TRBJ1-1, with 8 bases lining up with TRBD1. Trimming removed 2 bases from V and 8 bases from J; junction bases left unmatched: 2. The CDR3 consists of 12 residues. The V gene's germline CDR1 is SGHDT and CDR2 YYEEEE. The CDR3 DNA sequence: TGTGCCAGCAGCTTAAGACAGGGGGAAGCTTTCTTT. Protein product: CASSLRQGEAFF.

The rearrangement links TRBV19 to TRBJ1-5; TRBD1 is a possible D gene (6 bases). V gave up 5 bases and J gave up 6 bases, with 14 bases separating them. CDR1 is LNHDA and CDR2 is SQIVND in the germline V gene (reference sequence). CDR3 length equals 14 residues. CDR3 sequence: CASSPMGAGQPQHF. CDR3 DNA sequence: TGTGCCAGTAGTCCGATGGGGGCAGGTCAGCCCCAGCATTTT.

This clone has more than one count but fewer than ten. The chain joins TRBV4-3 to TRBJ2-2, with a possible D match to TRBD2 (6 bases). V was shortened by 4 bases and J by 1 base, with 7 bases between the two germline ends. The CDR3 extends over 14 amino acids. The germline CDR1 and CDR2 sequences are LGHNA and YSLEER. The CDR3 reads CASSLEGNTGELFF. In DNA, the CDR3 is TGCGCCAGCAGCCTGGAGGGGAACACCGGGGAGCTGTTTTTT.

This rearrangement joins TRBV6-2 or TRBV6-3 to TRBJ1-3; 7 nucleotides line up with TRBD1. CDR1 is MNHEY and CDR2 is SVGEGT in the germline V gene. CDR3 length: 16 residues. Trimming took 2 bases from V and 4 from J; bases not matched to a gene: 8. CDR3 nucleotide sequence: TGTGCCAGCAGTTACGCGGACAGGCGGTACGGAAACACCATATATTTT. Amino acids: CASSYADRRYGNTIYF.

This clone was seen only a few times. The chain couples TRBV29-1 to TRBJ1-5, with a tentative D call TRBD1 (6 bases). The CDR3 extends over 13 amino acids. CDR1 SQVTM and CDR2 ANQGSEA come from the germline V gene. Between the trimmed V and J ends, which lost 6 bases and 7 bases, there was a span of 16 bases. The CDR3 DNA follows: TGCAGCGTGAAAGAAGGGGGGGGGCAGCCCCAGCATTTT. Its protein is CSVKEGGGQPQHF.

This sequence joins TRBV14 and TRBJ1-1; TRBD1 might be the D (6 bases). V was shortened by 4 bases and J by 0 bases, with 12 bases between the two germline ends. This CDR3 has 15 amino acids. From germline, CDR1 is SGHDN and CDR2 FVKESK. CDR3 nucleotide sequence: TGTGCCAGCAGCCCCCGGGGGGCCTTGAACACTGAAGCTTTCTTT. It is translated as CASSPRGALNTEAFF.

V gene TRBV21-1 combines with J gene TRBJ1-4; TRBD1, the D gene given by the table, was not confirmed from the DNA. TRBV21-1 is a pseudogene. CDR3 size: 12 residues. The CDR3 loop is CASSKLQEKLFF. In DNA, the CDR3 is TGTGCCAGCAGCAAACTACAGGAAAAACTGTTTTTT.

The genes are TRBV18 and TRBJ1-4; D is unresolved. This CDR3 region has 17 residues. Germline V gene data show CDR1 as KGHSH and CDR2 as LQKENI. V gave up 4 bases and J gave up 0 bases, with 15 bases separating them. CDR3 nucleotide sequence: TGTGCCAGCTCACAATCATATGAGGTGGCAACTAATGAAAAACTGTTTTTT. This codes for CASSQSYEVATNEKLFF.

The CDR3 DNA reads as TGTGCCAGCTCACCGTTGGAGGGGGGGACTGAAGCTTTCTTT. It yields the protein CASSPLEGGTEAFF. The gene calls are TRBV18 and TRBJ1-1; a weak D match, TRBD1 (6 bases). The ends were cut back, 3 bases at V and 5 bases at J, with 13 bases in the middle. The CDR3 spans 14 residues. Germline CDR1 is KGHSH and CDR2 is LQKENI.

The chain employs TRBV7-9 and TRBJ2-3; TRBD2 matches 9 bases. V gave up 4 bases and J gave up 3 bases; unmatched junction bases: 2. The germline CDR1 and CDR2 sequences are SEHNR and FQNEAQ (reference sequence). This CDR3 comprises 14 residues. CDR3 DNA sequence: TGTGCCAGCAGCTCTAGCGGGGCTACAGATACGCAGTATTTT. Protein sequence: CASSSSGATDTQYF.

V and J are TRBV5-4 and TRBJ1-1; 8 bases match TRBD1. Germline-derived CDR1 and CDR2 are SGHNT and YYREEE (reference sequence). This CDR3 has 13 residues. The V gene end was trimmed by 4 bases and the J gene end by 9 bases; junction bases not matched to a gene: 8. The CDR3 nucleotides are TGTGCCAGCAGCCTCACCGGACAGGGTAAAGCTTTCTTT. Its protein product is CASSLTGQGKAFF. Full variable domain (rest looked up from reference TRBV5-4 and TRBJ1-1): ETGVTQSPTHLIKTRGQQVTLRCSSQSGHNTVSWYQQALGQGPQFIFQYYREEENGRGNFPPRFSGLQFPNYSSELNVNALELDDSALYLCASSLTGQGKAFFGQGTRLTVV.

The chain couples TRBV9 to TRBJ2-3; 9 nucleotides align to TRBD1. J was trimmed by 4 bases and V by 3 bases; bases with no gene match: 6. The CDR3 totals 15 residues. Per germline, CDR1 SGDLS and CDR2 YYNGEE. CDR3 bases: TGTGCCAGCAGCGCCCTCGGGACAGGGCCAGATACGCAGTATTTT. This codes for CASSALGTGPDTQYF. Drawing the rest from reference TRBV9 and TRBJ2-3, the complete variable domain is DSGVTQTPKHLITATGQRVTLRCSPRSGDLSVYWYQQSLDQGLQFLIQYYNGEERAKGNILERFSAQQFPDLHSELNLSSLELGDSALYFCASSALGTGPDTQYFGPGTRLTVL.

V is TRBV7-2 and J is TRBJ2-3; 8 bases align to TRBD2. V dropped 6 bases and J dropped 1; count of bases not matched to a gene: 18. The CDR3 extends over 19 amino acids. The germline V gene has CDR1 SGHTA and CDR2 FQGNSA. CDR3 region: CASSPPWTSSLARTDTQYF. The CDR3 DNA is TGTGCCAGCAGTCCTCCGTGGACTAGCTCTCTTGCGCGCACAGATACGCAGTATTTT.

This sequence joins TRBV3-1 (or the pseudogene TRBV3-2) and TRBJ2-1, with TRBD2 identical over 9 bases. The V gene end was trimmed by 4 bases and the J gene end by 12 bases; junction bases not matched to a gene: 10. The CDR3 covers 14 residues. Per the germline V gene, CDR1 is LGHDT and CDR2 is YNNKEL (reference sequence). The DNA of the CDR3 is TGTGCCAGCAGCCCCCTTAGCGGGGGTATTGGGCAGTTCTTC. Translated, it gives CASSPLSGGIGQFF.

The chain uses TRBV7-2 and TRBJ1-6; 8 positions match TRBD1. The junction had 11 bases not matched to a gene; V was cut back by 4 bases and J by 12 bases. Germline assignment: CDR1 SGHTA and CDR2 FQGNSA. CDR3 length: 15 amino acids. CDR3 DNA: TGTGCCAGCAGCTATGCGGACAGGGTAGGGGAACCCCTCCACTTT. This gives the protein CASSYADRVGEPLHF.

The table lists this clone with a few counts. V is TRBV5-4 and J is TRBJ1-2, with D perhaps TRBD1 (6 bases). The CDR3 runs 15 residues. CDR1 SGHNT and CDR2 YYREEE come from the germline V gene (reference sequence). V shed 6 bases and J shed 2 bases, with 17 bases lying between them. CDR3 DNA sequence: TGTGCCAGCAATGAAAATTTCAGGGGAAACTATGGCTACACCTTC. Translation gives CASNENFRGNYGYTF.

The chain employs TRBV29-1 and TRBJ2-2; tentative D call: TRBD1 (5 bases). CDR3 length equals 12 residues. The germline gives CDR1 SQVTM, CDR2 ANQGSEA. Trimming took 7 bases from V and 0 from J, leaving 6 bases between them. The CDR3 sequence: CSARANTGELFF. CDR3 in DNA: TGCAGCGCCAGGGCGAACACCGGGGAGCTGTTTTTT.

V usage is TRBV6-5 and J usage is TRBJ2-7; 8 nucleotides match TRBD2. CDR1 is MNHEY and CDR2 is SVGAGI in the germline V gene. The CDR3 has 14 residues. J lost 0 bases, V lost 7 bases, and 5 bases had no gene match. As DNA, the CDR3 is TGTGCCAGCACACTTGCGGGGGGCTCCTACGAGCAGTACTTC. It specifies CASTLAGGSYEQYF.

This clone was counted a single time. The rearrangement uses TRBV18 and TRBJ2-4; the D gene is possibly TRBD2 (7 bases). Deletions cut 6 bases from V and 6 bases from J, with 15 bases between. The CDR3 totals 14 residues. From germline, CDR1 is KGHSH and CDR2 LQKENI. CDR3 sequence (DNA): TGTGCCAGCTCCTCTCCGGGGGGCCTAAACATTCAGTACTTC. As protein: CASSSPGGLNIQYF.

To note about this clone: An end of the junction differs from the germline gene, which may be a read error. The rearrangement joins TRBV19 to TRBJ2-1; 12 positions agree with TRBD2. CDR1 is LNHDA and CDR2 is SQIVND in the germline V gene (reference sequence). The CDR3 runs 13 residues. CDR3 loop: CASSIGLAGGRLF. CDR3 nucleotide sequence: TGTGCCAGTAGTATCGGCCTAGCGGGGGGGCGACTCTTC.